This TCR beta chain was obtained from a study of pediatric ulcerative colitis. Study outcomes and limitations: Rectal repertoires separated controls, mild-moderate and acute severe colitis. No controls had the two rectal clonotypes shared by ulcerative colitis patients.

During colonoscopy, one to two rectal pinch biopsies were collected. In regard to this clone: Its antigen remains unknown.

Measured with immunoSEQ multiplex PCR; TCRdb has only the in-frame clones, and not every one. The sample yields about 36,000 clones, less than 80% seen once. CDR3 length equals 14 residues. The ends were cut back, 6 bases at V and 0 bases at J, with 10 bases in the middle. Germline loops: CDR1 MDHEN, CDR2 SYDVKM. This chain links TRBV28 with TRBJ2-3; D uncertain. The sequenced material came from gut tissue. This receptor was taken from a boy aged 5-17 years with moderate ulcerative colitis. The CDR3 here is CASRLMDSTDTQYF. The DNA for the CDR3 is TGTGCCAGCAGATTGATGGACAGCACAGATACGCAGTATTTT.